Each of the 21 T cell receptor beta chains below was sequenced from the same sample in a study of identical twins. A single record per CDR3 protein comes from TCRdb applying MiXCR to the 5' RACE reads. The sample lists roughly 250,000 distinct CDR3 sequences, roughly 13% occurring once. The sequencing input was memory (CD45RO+) T cells sorted from blood. All receptors derive from a woman aged 18-29 years in good health.

The V call is TRBV20-1, the J call TRBJ2-3; 8 bases align to TRBD2. The CDR3 sequence is 13 residues long. V lost 4 bases, J lost 5 bases, and 5 bases stayed unmatched. The V gene's germline CDR1 is DFQATT and CDR2 SNEGSKA (reference sequence). The DNA of the CDR3 is TGCAGTGCTATGAGCGGGAGCGGAGATACGCAGTATTTT. Translating it yields CSAMSGSGDTQYF.

In its sample, this clonotype was seen a few times. The chain couples TRBV12-3 or TRBV12-4 to TRBJ1-1; D is perhaps TRBD1 (5 bases). The CDR3 covers 11 residues. The ends were cut back, 3 bases at V and 8 bases at J, with 7 bases in the middle. The CDR3 spells CASSLRDEAFF. CDR3 in DNA: TGTGCCAGCAGTTTGAGGGACGAAGCTTTCTTT.

There are a few counts of this clonotype. This rearrangement joins TRBV7-2 to TRBJ2-3; 11 bases line up with TRBD2. CDR1 is SGHTA, CDR2 FQGNSA, per germline. V shed 3 bases and J 10 bases; nucleotides not matched to a gene: 12. The CDR3 length is 16 residues. CDR3 region: CASSFLAGGRSAPQYF. In DNA, the CDR3 is TGTGCCAGCAGCTTCCTAGCGGGGGGCCGTTCCGCGCCGCAGTATTTT.

This clonotype was seen a few times. The rearrangement links TRBV7-9 to TRBJ1-4; D is unresolved. The V gene's germline CDR1 is SEHNR and CDR2 FQNEAQ (reference sequence). This CDR3 has 14 amino acids. V lost 2 bases and J lost 5, with 9 bases in between. CDR3 protein: CASSLMAGNEKLFF. CDR3 in DNA: TGTGCCAGCAGCTTAATGGCGGGCAATGAAAAACTGTTTTTT.

This clonotype was counted only a few times. This chain joins TRBV25-1 and TRBJ1-3, with D tentatively TRBD1 (5 bases). From germline, CDR1 is MGHDK and CDR2 SYGVNS. V was pared by 5 bases and J by 0 bases, with 8 bases between. The CDR3 consists of 14 residues. CDR3 protein: CASSMGGSGNTIYF. The CDR3 DNA follows: TGTGCCAGCAGTATGGGGGGCTCTGGAAACACCATATATTTT.

The chain joins TRBV5-1 to TRBJ1-1, with unresolved D. Germline V gene lookup returns CDR1 SGHRS and CDR2 YFSETQ. The CDR3 extends over 14 amino acids. V was pared by 3 bases and J by 1 base, with 10 bases between. The CDR3: CASSWEQRNTEAFF. CDR3 in DNA: TGCGCCAGCAGCTGGGAACAGAGGAACACTGAAGCTTTCTTT.

This clonotype was seen more than once but under ten times. The chain links TRBV7-9 to TRBJ1-4; D call uncertain. V lost 3 bases, J lost 5 bases, and 7 bases lay in between. The germline CDR1 and CDR2 sequences are SEHNR and FQNEAQ (reference sequence). The length of the CDR3 is 13 residues. CDR3 nucleotide sequence: TGTGCCAGCAGCTTTTCCCAAAATGAAAAACTGTTTTTT. It encodes CASSFSQNEKLFF.

This clonotype was seen a handful of times. The genes are TRBV20-1 and TRBJ1-5; unclear D gene. The V end lost 6 bases, the J end lost 7 bases, and 13 bases lay between the germline ends. Looked up from germline, CDR1 is DFQATT and CDR2 is SNEGSKA (reference sequence). CDR3 length: 12 residues. CDR3: CSATGPEQPQHF. In DNA form, the CDR3 reads TGCAGTGCCACGGGCCCCGAACAGCCCCAGCATTTT.

This clonotype was seen a handful of times. The chain carries TRBV7-2 and TRBJ1-5; D is possibly TRBD1 (5 bases). CDR3 length equals 16 residues. V gave up 5 bases and J gave up 1 base, with 15 bases separating them. CDR1 SGHTA and CDR2 FQGNSA come from the germline V gene. The CDR3 here is CASSPGGWGSNQPQHF. In DNA form, the CDR3 reads TGTGCCAGCAGCCCCGGGGGGTGGGGAAGCAATCAGCCCCAGCATTTT.

This clonotype was seen a handful of times. The chain recombines TRBV5-6 with TRBJ1-6; no firm D call. V was cut by 4 bases and J by 12 bases, with 11 bases left in between. This CDR3 region has 12 residues. Germline values: CDR1 SGHDT, CDR2 YYEEEE. CDR3 amino acids: CASSRPLGPLHF. DNA of the CDR3: TGTGCCAGCAGCCGTCCTCTGGGACCCCTCCACTTT. Variable domain in full (rest from reference TRBV5-6 and TRBJ1-6): DAGVTQSPTHLIKTRGQQVTLRCSPKSGHDTVSWYQQALGQGPQFIFQYYEEEERQRGNFPDRFSGHQFPNYSSELNVNALLLGDSALYLCASSRPLGPLHFGNGTRLTVT.

CDR3 DNA: TGCAGCGTGTCGATAAACACTGAAGCTTTCTTT. Amino acids: CSVSINTEAFF. The chain recombines TRBV29-1 with TRBJ1-1; D gene ambiguous. Per the germline V gene, CDR1 is SQVTM and CDR2 is ANQGSEA. The CDR3 is made up of 11 amino acids. Between the trimmed V and J ends, which lost 6 bases and 2 bases, there was a span of 7 bases.

The chain couples TRBV7-9 to TRBJ2-7, with unresolved D. The length of the CDR3 is 14 residues. CDR1 is SEHNR and CDR2 is FQNEAQ in the germline V gene (reference sequence). Trimming pared 6 bases from V and 5 bases from J, leaving 17 bases between. The CDR3 nucleotides are TGTGCCAGCAGTTCCCTAAGTAGCTTCGACGAGCAGTACTTC. It translates to CASSSLSSFDEQYF.

This clonotype was counted many times. The genes are TRBV5-1 and TRBJ2-7; D gene ambiguous. V was pared by 2 bases and J by 1 base, with 7 bases between. Germline V gene data show CDR1 as SGHRS and CDR2 as YFSETQ. The CDR3 consists of 13 residues. The CDR3 bases are TGCGCCAGCAGCTTCGGTTTGTCCTACGAGCAGTACTTC. Its protein product is CASSFGLSYEQYF.

The V gene is TRBV2, the J gene TRBJ1-1, with no clear D. The germline V gene encodes CDR1 SNHLY and CDR2 FYNNEI. V was shortened by 8 bases and J by 7 bases, with 17 bases between the two germline ends. CDR3 length: 13 residues. DNA of the CDR3: TGTGCCAGCCAACTAGAGATTCTGGGTGAAGCTTTCTTT. It encodes CASQLEILGEAFF.

V and J are TRBV20-1 and TRBJ2-3; D not certain. In germline, CDR1 is DFQATT, CDR2 SNEGSKA (reference sequence). The CDR3 loop spans 15 amino acids. The germline V and J ends were trimmed by 0 bases and 4 bases, with 14 bases remaining between them. CDR3 sequence: CSARDSGNSADTQYF. Written as DNA, the CDR3 is TGCAGTGCTAGAGATTCCGGAAACTCCGCAGATACGCAGTATTTT.

The V and J genes are TRBV6-5 and TRBJ2-5; the match to TRBD1 covers 9 bases. Germline V lookup: CDR1 MNHEY, CDR2 SVGAGI. The CDR3 consists of 16 residues. The V segment lost 0 bases and the J segment 1 base; nucleotides outside the gene matches: 3. In DNA, the CDR3 is TGTGCCAGCAGTTACTCCGGGACAGGGCGCCAAGAGACCCAGTACTTC. Amino acids: CASSYSGTGRQETQYF.

This clonotype was seen only a few times. The gene calls are TRBV5-1 and TRBJ2-1; 9 nucleotides match TRBD2. J lost 7 bases, V lost 6 bases, and 5 bases had no gene match. The CDR3 sequence is 13 residues long. CDR1 and CDR2 from the germline V gene are SGHRS and YFSETQ. As DNA, the CDR3 is TGCGCCAGCACGGCGGGAGGGGTTAATGAGCAGTTCTTC. Translation: CASTAGGVNEQFF.

At least ten counts were recorded for this clonotype. The chain couples TRBV20-1 to TRBJ1-1, with D possibly matching TRBD1 (5 bases). Germline lookup yields CDR1 DFQATT and CDR2 SNEGSKA (reference sequence). CDR3 length: 13 amino acids. Trimming removed 7 bases at V and 2 bases at J, with 14 bases between. The CDR3 loop reads CSVSTTGNTEAFF. The CDR3 bases are TGCAGTGTATCTACAACAGGCAACACTGAAGCTTTCTTT.

This clonotype turned up a few times. The chain has TRBV5-6 and TRBJ2-5; 8 bases agree with TRBD1. Losses at the gene ends were 3 bases for V and 1 base for J; bases not matched to a gene: 11. CDR3 size: 17 residues. Per germline, CDR1 SGHDT and CDR2 YYEEEE. The CDR3 is CASSYPGGCILQETQYF. The CDR3 DNA reads as TGTGCCAGCAGCTACCCAGGGGGCTGCATCCTCCAAGAGACCCAGTACTTC.

This clonotype has only a few counts. J is TRBJ2-7 and V is TRBV3-1, with unresolved D. Germline V gene data show CDR1 as LGHDT and CDR2 as YNNKEL (reference sequence). The CDR3 runs to 15 residues. Trimming left V 7 bases short and J 0 bases short, with 16 bases between. This CDR3 reads CASNQALPSSYEQYF. DNA of the CDR3: TGTGCCAGCAATCAAGCTCTGCCGAGCTCCTACGAGCAGTACTTC.

There are a few counts of this clonotype. The rearrangement uses TRBV6-5 and TRBJ2-7; no definite D call. CDR3 length equals 13 residues. V was trimmed by 3 bases and J by 3 bases, leaving 9 bases between them. Per germline, CDR1 MNHEY and CDR2 SVGAGI. The CDR3 nucleotides are TGTGCCAGCAGTTATCTTAACAACTACGAGCAGTACTTC. Translation: CASSYLNNYEQYF.